Each of the 3 T cell receptor beta chains below was sequenced from the same sample in a study of T cell responses to AZD1222 COVID-19 vaccine. This table comes from immunoSEQ multiplex PCR, and its TCRdb copy is limited to in-frame clones, with some not included. Of around 140,000 clones in the sample, around 90% are singletons; the top ten hold about 6%. The input for sequencing was peripheral blood, taken on day 0 of AZD1222 vaccination. The receptors derive from an adult in good health.

This chain uses TRBV3-1 (or the pseudogene TRBV3-2) with TRBJ1-2; TRBD1 aligns across 11 bases. This CDR3 region has 17 residues. Germline CDR1 LGHDT, CDR2 YNNKEL (reference sequence). Unmatched junction bases numbered 14, after V lost 5 bases and J lost 6 bases. The CDR3 loop is CASSFRTGGVSAHGYTF. DNA of the CDR3: TGTGCCAGCAGCTTCCGGACAGGGGGCGTCTCGGCTCATGGCTACACCTTC.

The CDR3 sequence is CASSPGNRASYEQYF. CDR3 DNA: TGTGCCAGCAGCCCCGGGAACAGAGCCTCCTACGAGCAGTACTTC. The chain uses TRBV7-9 and TRBJ2-7; maybe TRBD2 (5 bases). The CDR3 totals 15 residues. The germline V gene encodes CDR1 SEHNR and CDR2 FQNEAQ (reference sequence). Deletions cut 5 bases from V and 0 bases from J, with 14 bases between.

CDR3 bases: TGTGCCAGCGGCCACCAAGAGACCCAGTACTTC. Translated: CASGHQETQYF. V is TRBV2 and J is TRBJ2-5; D is unresolved. The CDR3 has 11 amino acids. Germline CDR1 reads SNHLY; CDR2 reads FYNNEI. Deletions cut 8 bases from V and 0 bases from J, with 4 bases between.